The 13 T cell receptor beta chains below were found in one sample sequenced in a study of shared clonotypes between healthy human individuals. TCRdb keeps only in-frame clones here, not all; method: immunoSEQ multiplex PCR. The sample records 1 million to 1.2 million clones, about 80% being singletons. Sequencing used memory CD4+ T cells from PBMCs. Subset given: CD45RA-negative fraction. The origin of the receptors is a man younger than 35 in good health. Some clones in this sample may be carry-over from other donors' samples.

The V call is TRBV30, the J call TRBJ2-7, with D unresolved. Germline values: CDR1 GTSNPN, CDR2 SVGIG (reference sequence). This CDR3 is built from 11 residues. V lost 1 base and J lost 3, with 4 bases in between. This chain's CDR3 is CAWSAYYEQYF. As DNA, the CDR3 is TGTGCCTGGAGTGCGTACTACGAGCAGTACTTC. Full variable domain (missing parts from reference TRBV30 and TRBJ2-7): SQTIHQWPATLVQPVGSPLSLECTVEGTSNPNLYWYRQAAGRGLQLLFYSVGIGQISSEVPQNLSASRPQDRQFILSSKKLLLSDSGFYLCAWSAYYEQYFGPGTRLTVT.

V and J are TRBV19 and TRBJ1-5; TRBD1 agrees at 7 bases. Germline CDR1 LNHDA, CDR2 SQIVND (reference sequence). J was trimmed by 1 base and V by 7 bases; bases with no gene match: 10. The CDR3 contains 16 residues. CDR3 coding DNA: TGTGCCAGTAAAGATAGGGGGCGAGGGAGCAATCAGCCCCAGCATTTT. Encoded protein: CASKDRGRGSNQPQHF.

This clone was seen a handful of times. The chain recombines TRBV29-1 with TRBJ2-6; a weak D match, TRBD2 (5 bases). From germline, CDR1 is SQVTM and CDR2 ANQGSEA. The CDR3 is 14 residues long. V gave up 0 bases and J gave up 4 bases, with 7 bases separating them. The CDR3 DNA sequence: TGCAGCGTTGAAGAGGGGAGAGGGGCCAACGTCCTGACTTTC. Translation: CSVEEGRGANVLTF.

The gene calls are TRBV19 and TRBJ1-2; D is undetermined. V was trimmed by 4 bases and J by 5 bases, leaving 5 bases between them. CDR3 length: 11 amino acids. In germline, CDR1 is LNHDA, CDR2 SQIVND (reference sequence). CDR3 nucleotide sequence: TGTGCCAGTAGTAACAGATATGGCTACACCTTC. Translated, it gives CASSNRYGYTF.

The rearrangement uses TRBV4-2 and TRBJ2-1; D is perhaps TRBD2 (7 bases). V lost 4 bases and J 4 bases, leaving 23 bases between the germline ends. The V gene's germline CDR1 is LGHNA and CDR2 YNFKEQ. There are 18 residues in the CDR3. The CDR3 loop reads CASSPTGGFAGEYNEQFF. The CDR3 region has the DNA TGTGCCAGCAGCCCCACGGGGGGTTTTGCAGGGGAGTACAATGAGCAGTTCTTC.

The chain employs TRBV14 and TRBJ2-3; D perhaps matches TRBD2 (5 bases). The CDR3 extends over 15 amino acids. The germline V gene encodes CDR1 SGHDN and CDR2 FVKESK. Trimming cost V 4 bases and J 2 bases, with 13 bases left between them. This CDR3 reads CASSPPGGHTDTQYF. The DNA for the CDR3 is TGTGCCAGCAGCCCCCCCGGCGGGCACACAGATACGCAGTATTTT. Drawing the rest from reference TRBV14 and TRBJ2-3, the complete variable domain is EAGVTQFPSHSVIEKGQTVTLRCDPISGHDNLYWYRRVMGKEIKFLLHFVKESKQDESGMPNNRFLAERTGGTYSTLKVQPAELEDSGVYFCASSPPGGHTDTQYFGPGTRLTVL.

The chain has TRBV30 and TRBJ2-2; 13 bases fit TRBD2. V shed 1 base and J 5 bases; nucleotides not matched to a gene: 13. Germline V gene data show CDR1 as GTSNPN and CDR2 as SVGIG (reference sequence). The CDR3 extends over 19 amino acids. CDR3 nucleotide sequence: TGTGCCTGGAGTGCCCGCCCGGGACTAGCGGGATTGGGTACCGGGGAGCTGTTTTTT. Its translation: CAWSARPGLAGLGTGELFF.

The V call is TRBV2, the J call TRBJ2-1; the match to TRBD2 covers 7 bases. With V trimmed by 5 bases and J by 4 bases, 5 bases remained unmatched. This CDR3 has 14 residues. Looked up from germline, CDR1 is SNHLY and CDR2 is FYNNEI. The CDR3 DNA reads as TGTGCCAGCAGTTCTCTAGCGGCGTACAATGAGCAGTTCTTC. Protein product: CASSSLAAYNEQFF.

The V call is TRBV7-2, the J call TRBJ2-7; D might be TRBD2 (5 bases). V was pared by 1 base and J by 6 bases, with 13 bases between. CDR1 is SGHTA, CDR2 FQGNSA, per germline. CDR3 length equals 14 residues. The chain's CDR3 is CASSLDRGRGEQYF. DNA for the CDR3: TGTGCCAGCAGCTTAGACCGGGGTCGGGGCGAGCAGTACTTC.

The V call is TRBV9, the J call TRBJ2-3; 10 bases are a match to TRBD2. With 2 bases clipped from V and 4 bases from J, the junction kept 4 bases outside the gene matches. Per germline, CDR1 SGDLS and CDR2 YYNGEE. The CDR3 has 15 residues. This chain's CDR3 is CASSVRAGGADTQYF. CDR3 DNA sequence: TGTGCCAGCAGCGTCCGAGCGGGAGGGGCAGATACGCAGTATTTT. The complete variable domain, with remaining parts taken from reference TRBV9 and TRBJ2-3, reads DSGVTQTPKHLITATGQRVTLRCSPRSGDLSVYWYQQSLDQGLQFLIQYYNGEERAKGNILERFSAQQFPDLHSELNLSSLELGDSALYFCASSVRAGGADTQYFGPGTRLTVL.

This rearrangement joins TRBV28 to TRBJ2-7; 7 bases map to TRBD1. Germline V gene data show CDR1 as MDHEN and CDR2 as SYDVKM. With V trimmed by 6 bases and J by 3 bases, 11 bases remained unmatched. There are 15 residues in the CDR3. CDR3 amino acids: CASSQSGGYIYEQYF. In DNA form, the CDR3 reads TGTGCCAGCAGCCAGTCAGGGGGTTACATCTACGAGCAGTACTTC.

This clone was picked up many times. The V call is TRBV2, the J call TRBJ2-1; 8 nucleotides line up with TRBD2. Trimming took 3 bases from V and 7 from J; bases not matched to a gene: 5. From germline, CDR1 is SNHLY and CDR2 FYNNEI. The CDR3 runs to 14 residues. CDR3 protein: CASSDSGGENEQFF. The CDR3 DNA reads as TGTGCCAGCAGTGACTCGGGAGGGGAGAATGAGCAGTTCTTC.

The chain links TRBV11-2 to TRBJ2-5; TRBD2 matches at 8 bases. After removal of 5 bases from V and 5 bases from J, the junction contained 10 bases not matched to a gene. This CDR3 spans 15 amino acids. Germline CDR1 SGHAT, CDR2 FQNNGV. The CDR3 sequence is CASSQGVAGMETQYF. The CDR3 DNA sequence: TGTGCCAGCAGCCAAGGAGTAGCGGGAATGGAGACCCAGTACTTC.